Listed below are T cell receptor beta chains from one sample, sequenced in a study of shared clonotypes between healthy human individuals. The data were produced by immunoSEQ multiplex PCR, yet TCRdb's version contains in-frame clones alone and is incomplete. The sample has approximately 500,000 clones, 70% to 85% seen once. The sequencing input was PBMCs. The receptors come from a woman aged 40 to 50 in good health. Some clones in this sample may be carry-over from other donors' samples. CDR3s include the opening cysteine and the closing phenylalanine or tryptophan.

v_call	j_call	cdr3_aa
TRBV14	TRBJ2-1	CASSQAGTSLYNEQFF
TRBV9	TRBJ2-7	CASSVGRGRAGEQYF
TRBV5-1	TRBJ2-1	CASSLGSLLNEQFF
TRBV6-6	TRBJ2-3	CASSYTSGRASDTQYF
TRBV30	TRBJ1-1	CAWSRTQNTEAFF
TRBV2	TRBJ2-7	CASRAGGAYEQYF
TRBV4-3	TRBJ2-1	CASSQDWGGRGRNSEQFF
TRBV5-4	TRBJ2-1	CASSLASGSVFF
TRBV29-1	TRBJ1-2	CSARDSNYGYTF
TRBV7-9	TRBJ1-5	CASSRSVGPQHF
TRBV7-8	TRBJ1-1	CASSTGQGSEAFF
TRBV19	TRBJ2-5	CASSIGQDQETQYF
TRBV4-3	TRBJ2-7	CASSPMVEGRAYEQYF
TRBV4-3	TRBJ1-2	CASSPSQQGRWYGYTF
TRBV7-9	TRBJ1-1	CASSLVARVLGNTEAFF
TRBV27	TRBJ2-7	CASSLSRARFHEQYF
TRBV5-3	TRBJ1-5	CARSRNRTALVSNQPQHF
TRBV29-1	TRBJ1-1	CSVTPGWGMNTEAFF